This T cell receptor (beta chain) was sequenced in a study of blood T cell repertoires in COVID-19. As for the study in general: T cells, B-cell-depleted T cells, or PBMCs supplied cDNA or gDNA.

The CDR3 is 11 amino acids. Trimming took 2 bases from V and 4 from J, leaving 3 bases between them. The V gene's germline CDR1 is SQVTM and CDR2 ANQGSEA. Assay: immunoSEQ multiplex PCR; the TCRdb copy retains only in-frame clones and omits some. The sample consists of roughly 200,000 clones, 80% to 90% of them appearing once. Sequencing input: peripheral blood. This sequence joins TRBV29-1 and TRBJ2-1, with D uncertain. This clonotype was obtained from a human donor with active or convalescent COVID-19. The donor label of this sample is uncertain. CDR3 nucleotides: TGCAGCGTTGAAACTTACAATGAGCAGTTCTTC. As protein: CSVETYNEQFF.